Below are 24 T cell receptor beta chains sequenced from a single sample in a study of blood T cell repertoires in COVID-19. Sequenced by immunoSEQ multiplex PCR; TCRdb stores in-frame clones only, minus some. The sample yields approximately 200,000 clones, 70% to 85% seen once. Source material: PBMCs or T cells enriched from blood (not recorded which). The receptors were gathered from a middle-aged woman with acute COVID-19.

CDR3 in DNA: TGTGCCAGCAGCTTCTATACGGGAGCCGGTGGGGGATTCTTC. It codes for CASSFYTGAGGGFF. V gene TRBV7-2 combines with J gene TRBJ2-1; tentatively, D is TRBD2 (6 bases). V lost 3 bases and J lost 16, with 22 bases in between. This CDR3 has 14 amino acids. Germline V CDR1 and CDR2: SGHTA, FQGNSA.

This clone was picked up a small number of times. The genes are TRBV7-6 and TRBJ2-1; 9 positions agree with TRBD2. This CDR3 is built from 15 residues. The V gene end was trimmed by 1 base and the J gene end by 8 bases; junction bases not matched to a gene: 6. Germline assignment: CDR1 SGHVS and CDR2 FNYEAQ. In DNA form, the CDR3 reads TGTGCCAGCAGCTTAGGAGGAGCGGGAGGCCATGAGCAGTTCTTC. Protein: CASSLGGAGGHEQFF.

The V and J genes are TRBV7-2 and TRBJ1-1; D remains unclear. V was pared by 1 base and J by 1 base, with 7 bases between. The germline V gene has CDR1 SGHTA and CDR2 FQGNSA. The CDR3 has 14 amino acids. The CDR3 DNA is TGTGCCAGCAGCTTAGGTGTAGCGAACACTGAAGCTTTCTTT. Its protein is CASSLGVANTEAFF.

The chain is built from TRBV5-1 and TRBJ2-2; D perhaps matches TRBD1 (5 bases). CDR1 is SGHRS and CDR2 is YFSETQ in the germline V gene. The CDR3 is 15 residues long. Trimming removed 1 base from V and 0 bases from J, with 7 bases in between. The CDR3 sequence: CASSLPGTNTGELFF. In DNA form, the CDR3 reads TGCGCCAGCAGCTTGCCAGGGACGAACACCGGGGAGCTGTTTTTT.

This clone has only one observation. This chain joins TRBV4-3 and TRBJ1-3, with D uncertain. With 4 bases removed from V and 0 bases from J, the gap between germline ends came to 13 bases. From germline, CDR1 is LGHNA and CDR2 YSLEER. CDR3 length: 16 amino acids. The CDR3 sequence is CASSPKPPSSGNTIYF. CDR3 DNA sequence: TGCGCCAGCAGCCCCAAGCCCCCGAGCTCTGGAAACACCATATATTTT.

This chain connects TRBV7-2 to TRBJ2-7, with 12 bases identical to TRBD2. This CDR3 has 16 residues. Per germline, CDR1 SGHTA and CDR2 FQGNSA. V dropped 5 bases and J dropped 3; count of bases not matched to a gene: 8. The CDR3 protein is CASSPGLAGTVYEQYF. DNA for the CDR3: TGTGCCAGCAGCCCTGGACTAGCGGGGACCGTCTACGAGCAGTACTTC.

This sequence joins TRBV2 and TRBJ1-4, with D tentatively TRBD1 (6 bases). Germline-derived CDR1 and CDR2 are SNHLY and FYNNEI. The CDR3 spans 15 residues. Trimming took off 4 bases at V and 8 bases at J, with 17 bases between the two ends. CDR3 region: CASSGQGPLKEKLFF. The DNA of the CDR3 is TGTGCCAGCAGTGGTCAGGGGCCTCTTAAGGAAAAACTGTTTTTT.

The CDR3 nucleotides are TGTGCCAGCAGCCCCGGGACAGGGATAGACGAGCAGTACTTC. Protein sequence: CASSPGTGIDEQYF. The chain has TRBV28 and TRBJ2-7; TRBD1 matches at 9 bases. The V gene end was trimmed by 6 bases and the J gene end by 5 bases; junction bases not matched to a gene: 8. Germline CDR1 reads MDHEN; CDR2 reads SYDVKM. The CDR3 has 14 residues. The full variable domain, with the rest looked up from reference TRBV28 and TRBJ2-7, is DVKVTQSSRYLVKRTGEKVFLECVQDMDHENMFWYRQDPGLGLRLIYFSYDVKMKEKGDIPEGYSVSREKKERFSLILESASTNQTSMYLCASSPGTGIDEQYFGPGTRLTVT.

This clone has a handful of counts. The J gene is TRBJ1-3, the V gene TRBV5-1, with D possibly being TRBD1 (6 bases). Trimming stripped 2 bases from V and 4 bases from J, with 13 bases between. Germline lookup yields CDR1 SGHRS and CDR2 YFSETQ. The CDR3 totals 15 residues. CDR3 in amino acids: CASSLDTGIGNTIYF. For the CDR3, the DNA is TGCGCCAGCAGCTTAGATACAGGGATAGGAAACACCATATATTTT.

The rearrangement uses TRBV5-1 and TRBJ2-7; TRBD1 might be the D (5 bases). The CDR3 is made up of 15 amino acids. The germline V gene has CDR1 SGHRS and CDR2 YFSETQ. V lost 0 bases to trimming and J lost 1 base, with 11 bases between them. CDR3 in amino acids: CASSLGDSDSYEQYF. In DNA form, the CDR3 reads TGCGCCAGCAGCTTGGGAGACAGTGATTCCTACGAGCAGTACTTC.

This clone appeared a single time. The chain combines TRBV14 with TRBJ2-1; 13 bases are a match to TRBD2. The CDR3 consists of 15 residues. In germline, CDR1 is SGHDN, CDR2 FVKESK. V dropped 1 base and J dropped 6; count of bases not matched to a gene: 0. The CDR3 is CASSQGLAGGNEQFF. The CDR3 DNA follows: TGTGCCAGCAGCCAAGGACTAGCGGGAGGCAATGAGCAGTTCTTC. The variable domain in full, with the rest retrieved from reference TRBV14 and TRBJ2-1, is EAGVTQFPSHSVIEKGQTVTLRCDPISGHDNLYWYRRVMGKEIKFLLHFVKESKQDESGMPNNRFLAERTGGTYSTLKVQPAELEDSGVYFCASSQGLAGGNEQFFGPGTRLTVL.

V and J are TRBV12-3 or TRBV12-4 and TRBJ2-7, with D perhaps TRBD1 (6 bases). The CDR3 is 13 amino acids. Trimming removed 3 bases at V and 4 bases at J, with 10 bases between. The CDR3, as DNA: TGTGCCAGCAGTTTTTTACAGGGTTACGAGCAGTACTTC. It translates to CASSFLQGYEQYF.

The chain combines TRBV12-3 or TRBV12-4 with TRBJ2-1; TRBD2 agrees at 11 bases. V was pared by 2 bases and J by 15 bases, with 6 bases of the junction left unmatched. The CDR3 loop spans 13 amino acids. CDR3: CASSLSRLAGRFF. The CDR3 nucleotides are TGTGCCAGCAGTTTATCCCGACTAGCGGGACGGTTCTTC.

The rearrangement joins TRBV28 to TRBJ1-4; weak D call: TRBD1 (5 bases). Germline-derived CDR1 and CDR2 are MDHEN and SYDVKM. V gave up 5 bases and J gave up 8 bases, with 12 bases separating them. CDR3 length: 13 residues. This chain's CDR3 is CASSLRVREKLFF. The DNA for the CDR3 is TGTGCCAGCAGTCTCAGGGTACGCGAAAAACTGTTTTTT.

This sequence joins TRBV6-5 and TRBJ1-1, with D uncertain. Per germline, CDR1 MNHEY and CDR2 SVGAGI. The CDR3 has 15 residues. Trimming pared 4 bases from V and 4 bases from J, leaving 16 bases between. CDR3 in amino acids: CASSFPKASGTEAFF. The CDR3 DNA reads as TGTGCCAGCAGTTTCCCCAAAGCCTCCGGCACTGAAGCTTTCTTT.

Here the CDR3 reads CASSPGLANNEQFF. The CDR3 nucleotides are TGCGCCAGCAGCCCGGGACTAGCGAACAATGAGCAGTTCTTC. This chain joins TRBV4-1 and TRBJ2-1, with TRBD2 identical over 10 bases. Germline V lookup: CDR1 MGHRA, CDR2 YSYEKL. The CDR3 totals 14 residues. J lost 5 bases, V lost 4 bases, and 2 bases had no gene match.

The chain uses TRBV28 and TRBJ2-7; perhaps TRBD1 as D (6 bases). The CDR3 extends over 14 amino acids. Between the trimmed V and J ends, which lost 5 bases and 1 base, there was a span of 12 bases. Germline loops: CDR1 MDHEN, CDR2 SYDVKM. The CDR3 loop is CASSTRGGSYEQYF. The CDR3 DNA sequence: TGTGCCAGCAGTACCAGGGGTGGTTCCTACGAGCAGTACTTC. Full variable domain (outside the CDR3, taken from reference TRBV28 and TRBJ2-7): DVKVTQSSRYLVKRTGEKVFLECVQDMDHENMFWYRQDPGLGLRLIYFSYDVKMKEKGDIPEGYSVSREKKERFSLILESASTNQTSMYLCASSTRGGSYEQYFGPGTRLTVT.

This chain connects TRBV21-1 to TRBJ1-5; no DNA check was done on the table's D call, TRBD1. TRBV21-1 is an annotated pseudogene. The CDR3 covers 15 residues. The DNA of the CDR3 is TGTGCCAGCAGAAATAAGGGGGAAGGCAATCAGCCCCAGCATTTT. Protein product: CASRNKGEGNQPQHF.

The sample holds a few counts of this clone. The rearrangement joins TRBV2 to TRBJ1-3, with D tentatively TRBD1 (6 bases). Trimming took off 4 bases at V and 4 bases at J, with 17 bases between the two ends. The CDR3 has 16 amino acids. Germline V gene sequence: CDR1 SNHLY, CDR2 FYNNEI. CDR3 residues: CASSVGTPRGGNTIYF. CDR3 in DNA: TGTGCCAGCAGTGTCGGGACACCGAGAGGGGGAAACACCATATATTTT. Supplemented by reference TRBV2 and TRBJ1-3, the full variable domain reads EPEVTQTPSHQVTQMGQEVILRCVPISNHLYFYWYRQILGQKVEFLVSFYNNEISEKSEIFDDQFSVERPDGSNFTLKIRSTKLEDSAMYFCASSVGTPRGGNTIYFGEGSWLTVV.

The chain has TRBV18 and TRBJ1-1, with unresolved D. The CDR3 loop spans 14 amino acids. Germline CDR1 and CDR2: KGHSH and LQKENI. With 2 bases removed from V and 3 bases from J, the gap between germline ends came to 10 bases. CDR3 nucleotide sequence: TGTGCCAGCTCACCAAGAGGGATTTACACTGAAGCTTTCTTT. This translates into CASSPRGIYTEAFF.

The chain is built from TRBV6-6 and TRBJ2-7; D not resolved. CDR1 MNHNY and CDR2 SVGAGI come from the germline V gene (reference sequence). This CDR3 contains 13 residues. V was cut by 4 bases and J by 0 bases, with 7 bases left in between. The CDR3 DNA reads TGTGCCAGCAGTTCTTACACCTCCTACGAGCAGTACTTC. It is translated as CASSSYTSYEQYF.

This clone was detected only once. The chain has TRBV5-1 and TRBJ1-5; D unresolved. Trimming took off 2 bases at V and 1 base at J, with 13 bases between the two ends. Germline V gene lookup returns CDR1 SGHRS and CDR2 YFSETQ. The CDR3 sequence is 16 residues long. CDR3 sequence reads: CASSLDGFNSNQPQHF. The CDR3, as DNA: TGCGCCAGCAGCTTAGACGGGTTTAACAGCAATCAGCCCCAGCATTTT.

This clone showed up just a few times. V usage is TRBV9 and J usage is TRBJ2-3; D unclear. Per the germline V gene, CDR1 is SGDLS and CDR2 is YYNGEE. V was pared by 0 bases and J by 0 bases, with 5 bases between. The CDR3 is 14 amino acids. The CDR3 DNA follows: TGTGCCAGCAGCGTAGGCCAGAGCACAGATACGCAGTATTTT. Protein product: CASSVGQSTDTQYF.

The chain carries TRBV28 and TRBJ2-4; D ambiguous. V lost 5 bases, J lost 12 bases, and 11 bases lay in between. The germline gives CDR1 MDHEN, CDR2 SYDVKM. The CDR3 has 11 residues. The CDR3 region is CASSHHYSQYF. CDR3 nucleotides: TGTGCCAGCAGTCATCACTACTCTCAGTACTTC.